These 14 T cell receptor beta chains originate from one sample sequenced in a study of blood T cell repertoires in COVID-19. Produced via immunoSEQ multiplex PCR; TCRdb's table is partial and in-frame only. Among about 380,000 clones, more than 70% were seen once, and the ten largest hold about 1.2%. The sample comprised peripheral blood. The receptors stem from a man aged 40-50 years with acute or convalescent COVID-19.

The V call is TRBV27, the J call TRBJ2-7; 14 bases align to TRBD2. The germline V gene has CDR1 MNHEY and CDR2 SMNVEV (reference sequence). The V and J ends lost 5 bases and 2 bases, in that order; junction bases with no gene match: 8. This CDR3 has 17 residues. The CDR3 region has the DNA TGTGCCAGCAGTCACCCGGGACTAGCGGGGGCCCCCTACGAGCAGTACTTC. This encodes CASSHPGLAGAPYEQYF.

The chain is built from TRBV7-8 and TRBJ1-2, with 10 bases fitting TRBD1. The CDR3 has 18 residues. The V and J ends lost 3 bases and 4 bases, in that order; junction bases with no gene match: 14. CDR1 and CDR2 from the germline V gene are SGHVS and FQNEAQ. DNA of the CDR3: TGTGCCAGCAGCTTGTATGCCCCGACAGGGGGCCGGCTCTATGGCTACACCTTC. Protein product: CASSLYAPTGGRLYGYTF.

The chain uses TRBV15 and TRBJ1-2; D is unresolved. Germline lookup yields CDR1 LNHNV and CDR2 YYDKDF (reference sequence). V was trimmed by 3 bases and J by 6 bases, leaving 20 bases between them. CDR3 length equals 16 residues. The CDR3 spells CATSSARRLVLNGYTF. CDR3 bases: TGTGCCACCAGCAGTGCCAGGAGGCTCGTTTTAAATGGCTACACCTTC. Together with reference TRBV15 and TRBJ1-2, the CDR3 gives the full variable domain: DAMVIQNPRYQVTQFGKPVTLSCSQTLNHNVMYWYQQKSSQAPKLLFHYYDKDFNNEADTPDNFQSRRPNTSFCFLDIRSPGLGDTAMYLCATSSARRLVLNGYTFGSGTRLTVV.

J is TRBJ1-2 and V is TRBV4-1, with TRBD1 matching 8 bases. CDR1 is MGHRA, CDR2 YSYEKL, per germline. The CDR3 contains 16 residues. The trim removed 2 bases at V and 7 bases at J, leaving 12 bases unmatched. CDR3 DNA: TGCGCCAGCAGCCAATCCGGACAGGGTATGTTTCGTGGCTACACCTTC. Protein sequence: CASSQSGQGMFRGYTF.

This clone was counted only a few times. The chain combines TRBV19 with TRBJ1-6, with 7 positions matching TRBD1. CDR3 length equals 14 residues. CDR1 and CDR2 (germline): LNHDA, SQIVND (reference sequence). The V and J ends lost 7 bases and 11 bases, in that order; junction bases with no gene match: 11. CDR3 protein: CASKGVTGAAPLHF. The CDR3 region has the DNA TGTGCCAGTAAAGGTGTTACAGGGGCTGCACCCCTCCACTTT.

The rearrangement joins TRBV19 to TRBJ2-5, with D maybe TRBD1 (6 bases). The V gene lost 4 bases and the J gene lost 2 bases, with 11 bases spanning the gap. CDR1 and CDR2 from the germline V gene are LNHDA and SQIVND (reference sequence). CDR3 length: 14 residues. The CDR3 DNA reads TGTGCCAGTAGTACTGGGGACACTCAAGAGACCCAGTACTTC. Translating gives CASSTGDTQETQYF. The full variable domain, with the rest looked up from reference TRBV19 and TRBJ2-5, is DGGITQSPKYLFRKEGQNVTLSCEQNLNHDAMYWYRQDPGQGLRLIYYSQIVNDFQKGDIAEGYSVSREKKESFPLTVTSAQKNPTAFYLCASSTGDTQETQYFGPGTRLLVL.

The gene calls are TRBV6-1 and TRBJ1-1; D gene uncertain. The germline V and J ends were trimmed by 10 bases and 7 bases, with 19 bases remaining between them. Germline loops: CDR1 MNHNS, CDR2 SASEGT. The length of the CDR3 is 13 residues. The CDR3 DNA reads TGTGCCACCCTACTAGCGGTAACGGATGAAGCTTTCTTT. Its translation: CATLLAVTDEAFF.

This clone has a single count. The rearrangement links TRBV19 to TRBJ1-4; maybe TRBD1 (5 bases). V was pared by 3 bases and J by 7 bases, with 15 bases between. Germline CDR1 reads LNHDA; CDR2 reads SQIVND (reference sequence). This CDR3 has 15 residues. CDR3 in DNA: TGTGCCAGTAGTATGAATACAGGAAGGAGTGAAAAACTGTTTTTT. Amino acid sequence: CASSMNTGRSEKLFF.

The chain employs TRBV27 and TRBJ2-1, with TRBD2 as a possible D gene (5 bases). Looked up from germline, CDR1 is MNHEY and CDR2 is SMNVEV (reference sequence). The CDR3 loop spans 19 amino acids. Trimming shortened V by 4 bases and J by 15 bases, and 37 bases separated the two germline ends. This chain's CDR3 is CASSSPARGPRFCLALWFF. The DNA of the CDR3 is TGTGCCAGCAGTTCTCCCGCTCGCGGGCCGCGTTTCTGTCTGGCCCTGTGGTTCTTC.

This clone showed up just once. V gene TRBV9 combines with J gene TRBJ2-1, with 11 bases identical to TRBD2. Unmatched junction bases numbered 7, after V lost 2 bases and J lost 9 bases. CDR1 is SGDLS, CDR2 YYNGEE, per germline. This CDR3 region has 15 residues. The CDR3 DNA follows: TGTGCCAGCAGCGTTAGTAGCGGGGGGGCCGGTGAGCAGTTCTTC. This sequence encodes CASSVSSGGAGEQFF.

A single count supports this clone. V is TRBV4-3 and J is TRBJ1-2, with TRBD1 matching over 11 bases. Germline V gives CDR1 LGHNA, CDR2 YSLEER. This CDR3 has 13 residues. V lost 6 bases to trimming and J lost 6 bases; unmatched junction nucleotides: 3. The chain's CDR3 is CASSRDRGNGYTF. DNA for the CDR3: TGCGCCAGCAGTCGGGACAGGGGGAATGGCTACACCTTC.

The rearrangement uses TRBV11-2 and TRBJ2-5, with D perhaps matching TRBD1 (5 bases). The CDR3 length is 15 residues. Looked up from germline, CDR1 is SGHAT and CDR2 is FQNNGV. Trimming took off 2 bases at V and 2 bases at J, with 12 bases between the two ends. This CDR3 is CASSLYAGIQETQYF. CDR3 DNA: TGTGCCAGCAGCTTATACGCAGGGATTCAAGAGACCCAGTACTTC.

In nucleotides, the CDR3 is TGCAGCGTTAAACAGGGGTCTTTGTACGAGCAGTACTTC. As protein: CSVKQGSLYEQYF. The chain uses TRBV29-1 and TRBJ2-7, with 7 bases fitting TRBD1. J lost 4 bases, V lost 5 bases, and 8 bases had no gene match. CDR1 and CDR2 from the germline V gene are SQVTM and ANQGSEA. This CDR3 has 13 amino acids.

The V gene is TRBV27, the J gene TRBJ2-2; TRBD2 aligns across 14 bases. CDR3 length: 20 residues. Germline CDR1 MNHEY, CDR2 SMNVEV (reference sequence). Trimming removed 3 bases from V and 5 bases from J; junction bases left unmatched: 14. The CDR3 DNA is TGTGCCAGCAGTTTCCCCCCTTTAGGGACTAGCGGGAGTGGGACCGGGGAGCTGTTTTTT. It codes for CASSFPPLGTSGSGTGELFF.